This T cell receptor (beta chain) was captured in a study of long-term antiretroviral therapy in people with HIV. This clone appeared a single time. The assay, immunoSEQ v3.0, was run at survey level. TCRdb's copy holds only in-frame clones and misses some; the assay was immunoSEQ multiplex PCR. The sample consists of around 9,200 clones, over 65% of them appearing once. After removal of 5 bases from V and 1 base from J, the junction contained 6 bases not matched to a gene. The CDR3 length is 15 residues. Germline V gene lookup returns CDR1 MNHNS and CDR2 SASEGT. The material sequenced was unsorted PBMCs, taken 0.6 years before starting antiretroviral therapy. The TCR originated in a middle-aged man with HIV. V is TRBV6-1 and J is TRBJ1-2, with 8 bases fitting TRBD1. The CDR3 sequence is CASSLNTGGNYGYTF. As DNA, the CDR3 is TGTGCCAGCAGTCTAAACACAGGGGGTAACTATGGCTACACCTTC.